This T cell receptor beta chain is from a study of control samples from healthy donors and cancer patients. Germline CDR1 reads SGHAT; CDR2 reads FQNNGV. The CDR3 has 13 amino acids. Trimming stripped 2 bases from V and 4 bases from J, with 5 bases between. The method was immunoSEQ multiplex PCR; TCRdb's version includes in-frame clones alone and lacks a portion of them. The data show about 160,000 clones, with around 94% seen just once and around 15% held by the top ten. The receptor was isolated from a man aged 55 to 70 with colorectal cancer. The chain carries TRBV11-2 and TRBJ2-2; no clear D. What was sequenced was PBMCs. The CDR3 sequence: CASSLQTTGELFF. CDR3 nucleotide sequence: TGTGCCAGCAGCTTACAAACCACCGGGGAGCTGTTTTTT.